This section outlines one T cell receptor beta chain sequence together with its context. Profiling relied on immunoSEQ multiplex PCR, and the TCRdb table lists in-frame clones only, not all of them. The sample holds approximately 480,000 clones, around 85% seen once. The sample's treatment: about 20 received Ad26.COV2.S at low or high dose, single or two shots; several received placebo; per-sample allocation not given. Material that was analyzed had been drawn on day 63 after the first vaccine or placebo injection. This record comes from a study of Ad26.COV2.S vaccination and SARS-CoV-2 variants. Study-level information: Administration of Ad26.COV2.S was intramuscular, either once or twice 56 days apart.

Germline values: CDR1 MDHEN, CDR2 SYDVKM. The CDR3 sequence is 15 residues long. The V and J ends lost 5 bases and 5 bases, in that order; junction bases with no gene match: 9. Material: peripheral blood, obtained in a trial of Ad26.COV2.S vaccine versus placebo. The chain couples TRBV28 to TRBJ1-5; TRBD1 matches at 7 bases. The clonotype originates from a person between 18 and 60 years old who received the Ad26.COV2.S COVID-19 vaccine or a placebo. In DNA, the CDR3 is TGTGCCAGCAGTCCCAGGGGGGCAGGATATCAGCCCCAGCATTTT. This codes for CASSPRGAGYQPQHF.